This passage covers 25 T cell receptor beta chains from one sample sequenced in a study of CD4 T cells in relation to SARS-CoV-2 and coronaviruses. No antigen has been identified for these receptors. TCRdb's table, derived via immunoSEQ multiplex PCR, lists solely in-frame clones and lacks some. The sample lists tens of thousands of clones, 70% to 85% occurring once. What was sequenced was memory CD4+ T cells from PBMCs, cultured in vitro. These TCRs come from an adult with COVID-19.

The rearrangement uses TRBV7-8 and TRBJ2-1, with TRBD1 matching 9 bases. Trimming cost V 5 bases and J 0 bases; bases outside gene matches: 11. CDR1 SGHVS and CDR2 FQNEAQ come from the germline V gene. This CDR3 has 18 amino acids. CDR3 region: CASSPRATGGNSYNEQFF. As DNA, the CDR3 is TGTGCCAGCAGCCCAAGGGCGACAGGGGGAAACTCCTACAATGAGCAGTTCTTC.

V is TRBV19 and J is TRBJ2-3; 12 bases line up with TRBD2. Germline V gene lookup returns CDR1 LNHDA and CDR2 SQIVND (reference sequence). The J segment lost 7 bases and the V segment lost 4 bases, leaving 6 bases of the junction unmatched. CDR3 length equals 15 residues. This chain's CDR3 is CASSRLAGDGNTQYF. The CDR3 region has the DNA TGTGCCAGTAGTAGACTAGCGGGAGATGGAAATACGCAGTATTTT.

J is TRBJ2-6 and V is TRBV2, with D unclear. The germline gives CDR1 SNHLY, CDR2 FYNNEI. V was pared by 8 bases and J by 4 bases, with 9 bases between. The CDR3 spans 13 residues. The CDR3 DNA reads as TGTGCCAGCTACAGCTTGGGGGCCAACGTCCTGACTTTC. Translating gives CASYSLGANVLTF. The full variable domain, in which reference TRBV2 and TRBJ2-6 provide the parts outside the CDR3, is EPEVTQTPSHQVTQMGQEVILRCVPISNHLYFYWYRQILGQKVEFLVSFYNNEISEKSEIFDDQFSVERPDGSNFTLKIRSTKLEDSAMYFCASYSLGANVLTFGAGSRLTVL.

The V gene is TRBV9, the J gene TRBJ1-5; 7 bases are a match to TRBD1. The V and J ends lost 0 bases and 3 bases, in that order; junction bases with no gene match: 3. The CDR3 length is 15 residues. Looked up from germline, CDR1 is SGDLS and CDR2 is YYNGEE. CDR3 loop: CASSVDGQDNQPQHF. As DNA, the CDR3 is TGTGCCAGCAGCGTAGATGGACAGGACAATCAGCCCCAGCATTTT. The whole variable domain, remainder taken from reference TRBV9 and TRBJ1-5, is DSGVTQTPKHLITATGQRVTLRCSPRSGDLSVYWYQQSLDQGLQFLIQYYNGEERAKGNILERFSAQQFPDLHSELNLSSLELGDSALYFCASSVDGQDNQPQHFGDGTRLSIL.

The chain links TRBV6-5 to TRBJ2-4; D call uncertain. The V end was cut by 6 bases, the J end by 5 bases, with 11 bases between. This CDR3 region has 13 residues. Germline V CDR1 and CDR2: MNHEY, SVGAGI. This CDR3 is CASRVGGENIQYF. The CDR3 DNA is TGTGCCAGCAGGGTTGGTGGCGAAAACATTCAGTACTTC.

The V and J genes are TRBV28 and TRBJ2-7; 10 positions match TRBD2. Germline lookup yields CDR1 MDHEN and CDR2 SYDVKM. V shed 4 bases and J 0 bases; nucleotides not matched to a gene: 6. This CDR3 has 16 amino acids. CDR3 sequence: CASSSPRLAGSYEQYF. The CDR3 nucleotides read TGTGCCAGCAGTTCCCCGCGACTAGCGGGCTCCTACGAGCAGTACTTC. The full variable domain, with the rest looked up from reference TRBV28 and TRBJ2-7, is DVKVTQSSRYLVKRTGEKVFLECVQDMDHENMFWYRQDPGLGLRLIYFSYDVKMKEKGDIPEGYSVSREKKERFSLILESASTNQTSMYLCASSSPRLAGSYEQYFGPGTRLTVT.

The genes are TRBV6-2 or TRBV6-3 and TRBJ2-7; no firm D call. V was cut by 2 bases and J by 3 bases, with 8 bases left in between. Germline CDR1 and CDR2: MNHEY and SVGEGT. The CDR3 extends over 13 amino acids. The CDR3 bases are TGTGCCAGCAGTTACGGCAACCTCTACGAGCAGTACTTC. Translating gives CASSYGNLYEQYF.

The CDR3 DNA sequence: TGTGCCAGTAGTATAGACGGGGGGGACAATCAGCCCCAGCATTTT. Translating gives CASSIDGGDNQPQHF. The V gene is TRBV19, the J gene TRBJ1-5; weak D call: TRBD1 (5 bases). CDR1 and CDR2 from the germline V gene are LNHDA and SQIVND (reference sequence). Trimming pared 0 bases from V and 3 bases from J, leaving 9 bases between. The CDR3 has 15 amino acids.

This clone was recorded once. The V call is TRBV3-1 (or the pseudogene TRBV3-2), the J call TRBJ2-2, with TRBD1 matching over 7 bases. This CDR3 comprises 17 residues. V shed 4 bases and J 4 bases; nucleotides not matched to a gene: 12. Germline V gene data show CDR1 as LGHDT and CDR2 as YNNKEL (reference sequence). The CDR3 DNA is TGTGCCAGCAGCCTCCAGACAGGGTCCACCGCCACCGGGGAGCTGTTTTTT. Encoded protein: CASSLQTGSTATGELFF.

The chain employs TRBV7-2 and TRBJ2-1, with 7 bases matching TRBD2. This CDR3 comprises 16 residues. Trimming cost V 3 bases and J 2 bases; bases outside gene matches: 7. The germline gives CDR1 SGHTA, CDR2 FQGNSA. The CDR3: CASSFRTSYTYNEQFF. DNA for the CDR3: TGTGCCAGCAGCTTTAGGACTAGTTACACCTACAATGAGCAGTTCTTC.

The chain combines TRBV10-3 with TRBJ2-7, with D possibly TRBD1 on 5 matching bases. Trimming removed 6 bases at V and 2 bases at J, with 11 bases between. The CDR3 is made up of 13 amino acids. Germline CDR1 and CDR2: ENHRY and SYGVKD. The CDR3: CAIRPTETYEQYF. The DNA of the CDR3 is TGTGCCATCAGACCGACAGAGACCTACGAGCAGTACTTC.

The V gene is TRBV7-9, the J gene TRBJ2-7, with TRBD1 matching over 8 bases. Trimming cost V 5 bases and J 1 base; bases outside gene matches: 10. The germline CDR1 and CDR2 sequences are SEHNR and FQNEAQ (reference sequence). The CDR3 extends over 16 amino acids. This chain's CDR3 is CASSPRGHLDSYEQYF. CDR3 in DNA: TGTGCCAGCAGCCCCAGGGGGCACCTCGATTCCTACGAGCAGTACTTC.

The chain combines TRBV10-3 with TRBJ1-2; 7 bases are shared with TRBD1. CDR3 size: 14 residues. The trim removed 6 bases at V and 7 bases at J, leaving 11 bases unmatched. Germline CDR1 ENHRY, CDR2 SYGVKD. CDR3 sequence (DNA): TGTGCCATCAGGGAAACAGGGGATTCGATTGGCTACACCTTC. Protein: CAIRETGDSIGYTF.

The chain has TRBV6-5 and TRBJ1-1; the D gene is possibly TRBD1 (6 bases). Germline assignment: CDR1 MNHEY and CDR2 SVGAGI. The CDR3 extends over 14 amino acids. The V gene lost 6 bases and the J gene lost 3 bases, with 14 bases spanning the gap. CDR3 sequence reads: CASRFQGRDTEAFF. The CDR3 DNA reads as TGTGCCAGCAGATTTCAGGGGAGGGACACTGAAGCTTTCTTT.

The DNA for the CDR3 is TGTGCCAGCAGCCTACAAGGCCAAGAGACCCAGTACTTC. Its translation: CASSLQGQETQYF. This chain connects TRBV7-2 to TRBJ2-5, with no clear D. CDR3 length: 13 residues. The germline CDR1 and CDR2 sequences are SGHTA and FQGNSA. The V and J ends lost 5 bases and 1 base respectively, with 8 bases between them.

This clone was observed once. The genes are TRBV5-4 and TRBJ2-1; 8 bases are a match to TRBD1. The germline V gene encodes CDR1 SGHNT and CDR2 YYREEE (reference sequence). The CDR3 runs 16 residues. With V trimmed by 0 bases and J by 8 bases, 10 bases remained unmatched. The CDR3 nucleotides are TGTGCCAGCAGCTTGGGTGGGACGGACAGGGCGCATGAGCAGTTCTTC. Protein: CASSLGGTDRAHEQFF.

The chain couples TRBV29-1 to TRBJ2-3; 8 bases fit TRBD2. The CDR3 length is 15 residues. Germline trimming cut 7 bases from V and 4 bases from J; bases unmatched to any gene: 13. From germline, CDR1 is SQVTM and CDR2 ANQGSEA. The DNA for the CDR3 is TGCAGCGGAATCTTGTGGGGACTAGGCTCAGATACGCAGTATTTT. This translates into CSGILWGLGSDTQYF.

The chain uses TRBV29-1 and TRBJ2-1, with TRBD2 matching 12 bases. The germline gives CDR1 SQVTM, CDR2 ANQGSEA. The CDR3 loop spans 15 amino acids. V dropped 6 bases and J dropped 9; count of bases not matched to a gene: 12. The CDR3 bases are TGCAGCGTCTCCCCGACTAGCGGGAGAGACGGTGAGCAGTTCTTC. Amino acids: CSVSPTSGRDGEQFF.

The V gene is TRBV3-1 (or the pseudogene TRBV3-2), the J gene TRBJ2-2, with D unresolved. The CDR3 is 13 amino acids. V dropped 8 bases and J dropped 5 bases, with 12 bases sitting between them. Germline CDR1 LGHDT, CDR2 YNNKEL (reference sequence). Here the CDR3 reads CASGPSLTGELFF. CDR3 coding DNA: TGTGCCAGCGGGCCTTCTTTAACCGGGGAGCTGTTTTTT.

Sample share makes this clone large. The V call is TRBV5-4, the J call TRBJ2-7; no clear D. The germline V gene has CDR1 SGHNT and CDR2 YYREEE (reference sequence). Trimming cost V 4 bases and J 6 bases, with 17 bases left between them. This CDR3 is built from 14 residues. CDR3 DNA: TGTGCCAGCAGCCCCCAGCAGGCCCCGGGCGAGCAGTACTTC. Its protein is CASSPQQAPGEQYF.

This chain joins TRBV7-6 and TRBJ1-1; 7 bases fit TRBD1. This CDR3 spans 14 amino acids. The ends lost 4 bases at V and 2 bases at J; junction bases unmatched: 4. The germline V gene has CDR1 SGHVS and CDR2 FNYEAQ. The CDR3 is CASSWGQPNTEAFF. CDR3 DNA: TGTGCCAGCAGCTGGGGACAGCCAAACACTGAAGCTTTCTTT.

The chain joins TRBV4-1 to TRBJ2-2; D is perhaps TRBD1 (5 bases). Trimming took 4 bases from V and 1 from J, leaving 7 bases between them. Germline V gene data show CDR1 as MGHRA and CDR2 as YSYEKL. The CDR3 is 14 residues long. In DNA form, the CDR3 reads TGCGCCAGCAGCCGACAGATGAACACCGGGGAGCTGTTTTTT. Translating gives CASSRQMNTGELFF.

This clone has just one count. The chain is built from TRBV10-1 and TRBJ2-7; D tentatively fits TRBD1 or TRBD2 (5 bases each). The CDR3 consists of 17 residues. V lost 0 bases, J lost 6 bases, and 21 bases lay in between. The V gene's germline CDR1 is WNHNN and CDR2 SYGVQD (reference sequence). The CDR3: CASSESRRGKHTGEQYF. The CDR3 nucleotides read TGCGCCAGCAGTGAGTCCCGCCGGGGCAAGCATACCGGCGAGCAGTACTTC.

The genes are TRBV6-2 or TRBV6-3 and TRBJ1-5, with 10 positions matching TRBD1. From germline, CDR1 is MNHEY and CDR2 SVGEGT. V lost 6 bases to trimming and J lost 5 bases; unmatched junction nucleotides: 7. CDR3 length: 15 residues. CDR3 DNA: TGTGCCAGCAGCCAGGGACAGGGGCACGATCAGCCCCAGCATTTT. Its translation is CASSQGQGHDQPQHF.

The CDR3 region has the DNA TGTGCCAGCAGCCAAGACCAGGGTTCTGGAAACACCATATATTTT. Its protein product is CASSQDQGSGNTIYF. The chain couples TRBV4-2 to TRBJ1-3, with D perhaps matching TRBD1 (5 bases). This CDR3 is built from 15 residues. Germline loops: CDR1 LGHNA, CDR2 YNFKEQ. V dropped 0 bases and J dropped 1 base, with 7 bases sitting between them.